The next 8 T cell receptor beta chains were all read from a single sample in a study of T cells after yellow fever vaccination. TCRdb called the 5' RACE reads again in MiXCR, with one record for every CDR3 protein. The top ten hold about 17% of the sample, which has hundreds of thousands of distinct CDR3 sequences, 11% seen once. Sequenced material: PBMCs, taken on the day of the first yellow fever vaccination. The receptors were gathered from a man in his late teens or twenties who received the YFV17D yellow fever vaccine.

This clonotype was seen only a few times. The chain is built from TRBV4-3 and TRBJ2-7; D gene unclear. Germline assignment: CDR1 LGHNA and CDR2 YSLEER. V dropped 1 base and J dropped 2 bases, with 3 bases sitting between them. The CDR3 is made up of 12 amino acids. CDR3 nucleotide sequence: TGCGCCAGCAGCCAAGCTACCTACGAGCAGTACGTC. Encoded protein: CASSQATYEQYV.

This clonotype was counted only a few times. V is TRBV10-3 and J is TRBJ1-2; 9 bases are a match to TRBD1. CDR1 is ENHRY, CDR2 SYGVKD, per germline. This CDR3 is built from 17 residues. Unmatched junction bases numbered 15, after V lost 3 bases and J lost 7 bases. Here the CDR3 reads CAISEGEGTGRGVGYTF. DNA of the CDR3: TGTGCCATCAGTGAAGGGGAAGGGACAGGGCGCGGAGTTGGCTACACCTTC.

This clonotype was recorded a few times. V is TRBV7-9 and J is TRBJ2-7, with D perhaps TRBD2 (5 bases). Germline V gene sequence: CDR1 SEHNR, CDR2 FQNEAQ (reference sequence). Trimming stripped 5 bases from V and 2 bases from J, with 10 bases between. The CDR3 contains 13 residues. CDR3 region: CASSPTGTYEQYV. CDR3 nucleotide sequence: TGTGCCAGCAGCCCGACGGGGACCTACGAGCAGTACGTC.

The CDR3 region has the DNA TGTGCCAGTAGTATATGGTCCGGGAACACCGGGGAGCTGTTTTTT. Amino acid sequence: CASSIWSGNTGELFF. The chain recombines TRBV19 with TRBJ2-2; D is ambiguous. CDR3 length: 15 residues. V was pared by 2 bases and J by 1 base, with 8 bases between. CDR1 LNHDA and CDR2 SQIVND come from the germline V gene (reference sequence).

This clonotype was recorded a few times. J is TRBJ1-3 and V is TRBV27; 9 bases match TRBD1. Unmatched junction bases numbered 2, after V lost 2 bases and J lost 3 bases. This CDR3 is 15 amino acids long. Looked up from germline, CDR1 is MNHEY and CDR2 is SMNVEV (reference sequence). Here the CDR3 reads CASSLGQGIGNTIYF. CDR3 nucleotides: TGTGCCAGCAGTTTAGGACAGGGGATTGGAAACACCATATATTTT.

This CDR3 is CASSLGGGAGANVLTF. In nucleotides, the CDR3 is TGTGCCAGCAGCCTGGGGGGGGGCGCTGGGGCCAACGTCCTGACTTTC. The chain links TRBV5-4 to TRBJ2-6; possibly TRBD2 for D (7 bases). The V end was cut by 4 bases, the J end by 2 bases, with 13 bases between. CDR3 length equals 16 residues. Germline V gene data show CDR1 as SGHNT and CDR2 as YYREEE (reference sequence).

CDR3: CASSLGQGIEKLFF. The CDR3 DNA reads as TGCGCCAGCAGCCTTGGACAGGGGATTGAAAAACTGTTTTTT. This chain connects TRBV5-1 to TRBJ1-4, with 9 bases lining up with TRBD1. V shed 4 bases, J shed 7 bases, and the junction held 5 bases outside the gene matches. Germline V gene lookup returns CDR1 SGHRS and CDR2 YFSETQ. The CDR3 sequence is 14 residues long.

In this sample, this clonotype turned up a few times. The CDR3 here is CASSLVAENSPLHF. Written as DNA, the CDR3 is TGTGCCAGCAGCTTAGTCGCTGAAAATTCACCCCTCCACTTT. The J gene is TRBJ1-6, the V gene TRBV7-3; no clear D gene. V lost 2 bases and J lost 7, with 9 bases in between. This CDR3 has 14 residues. Germline lookup yields CDR1 SGHTA and CDR2 FQGTGA.